Below are 23 T cell receptor beta chains sequenced from a single sample in a study of PD-1 blockade in classical Hodgkin lymphoma. Described time point: newly diagnosed, previously untreated cHL patient sample. The protocol was immunoSEQ multiplex PCR, while the TCRdb copy is restricted to in-frame clones and leaves out a portion. The sample has about 46,000 clones, around 90% seen once. Sequencing was carried out using peripheral blood mononuclear cells (PBMCs). These receptors all stem from a human donor with classical Hodgkin lymphoma.

The chain joins TRBV4-1 to TRBJ1-2; 8 nucleotides line up with TRBD1. Germline CDR1 and CDR2: MGHRA and YSYEKL. This CDR3 has 14 amino acids. Trimming cost V 4 bases and J 7 bases; bases outside gene matches: 8. The CDR3 region is CASSLTDRVVGYTF. The CDR3 DNA follows: TGCGCCAGCAGCCTTACGGACAGGGTGGTTGGCTACACCTTC.

DNA of the CDR3: TGTGCCATCGGGGGGGGCTTGGCGGGCGACTACAATGAGCAGTTCTTC. As protein: CAIGGGLAGDYNEQFF. The V gene is TRBV10-3, the J gene TRBJ2-1, with D possibly matching TRBD2 (7 bases). CDR3 length: 16 amino acids. The germline V and J ends were trimmed by 8 bases and 3 bases, with 20 bases remaining between them. Germline lookup yields CDR1 ENHRY and CDR2 SYGVKD.

The chain has TRBV6-1 and TRBJ1-4; 12 bases map to TRBD1. CDR3 length: 15 amino acids. CDR1 is MNHNS, CDR2 SASEGT, per germline. Trimming cost V 3 bases and J 8 bases; bases outside gene matches: 4. CDR3 DNA: TGTGCCAGCAGTGAGGGACAGGGGGCGGGGGAAAAACTGTTTTTT. Translated, it gives CASSEGQGAGEKLFF.

The chain has TRBV9 and TRBJ2-2; D may be TRBD1 (6 bases). V was shortened by 7 bases and J by 6 bases, with 16 bases between the two germline ends. Germline V gene lookup returns CDR1 SGDLS and CDR2 YYNGEE. CDR3 size: 14 residues. Here the CDR3 DNA reads TGTGCCAGCGCCTTACAGGGATATGCCGGGGAGCTGTTTTTT. Its protein product is CASALQGYAGELFF.

A single count supports this clone. V and J are TRBV2 and TRBJ2-3; D is uncertain. The CDR3 runs to 15 residues. Trimming removed 1 base at V and 6 bases at J, with 14 bases between. Germline lookup yields CDR1 SNHLY and CDR2 FYNNEI. In DNA, the CDR3 is TGTGCCAGCAGTGAAGACCTTGGGGTTTTTGATACGCAGTATTTT. Amino acid sequence: CASSEDLGVFDTQYF. Full variable domain (outside the CDR3, taken from reference TRBV2 and TRBJ2-3): EPEVTQTPSHQVTQMGQEVILRCVPISNHLYFYWYRQILGQKVEFLVSFYNNEISEKSEIFDDQFSVERPDGSNFTLKIRSTKLEDSAMYFCASSEDLGVFDTQYFGPGTRLTVL.

The chain links TRBV11-2 to TRBJ2-2, with TRBD2 matching over 7 bases. V trimming: 1 base; J trimming: 0 bases; junction bases outside the gene matches: 5. CDR1 and CDR2 (germline): SGHAT, FQNNGV. The CDR3 sequence is 17 residues long. DNA of the CDR3: TGTGCCAGCAGCTTAGTAGGGCTAGCGGCGAACACCGGGGAGCTGTTTTTT. This gives the protein CASSLVGLAANTGELFF.

This chain links TRBV5-1 with TRBJ1-2; 8 positions agree with TRBD1. This CDR3 has 16 residues. Germline-derived CDR1 and CDR2 are SGHRS and YFSETQ. V lost 4 bases, J lost 4 bases, and 12 bases stayed unmatched. The CDR3 loop is CASSMDRVDAGYGYTF. For the CDR3, the DNA is TGCGCCAGCAGCATGGACAGGGTCGACGCGGGCTATGGCTACACCTTC.

The chain links TRBV29-1 to TRBJ1-1, with TRBD1 as a possible D gene (6 bases). Germline CDR1 SQVTM, CDR2 ANQGSEA. CDR3 length: 16 amino acids. V shed 2 bases and J shed 4 bases, with 20 bases lying between them. CDR3: CSVEIRPGRGITEAFF. The CDR3 DNA sequence: TGCAGCGTTGAAATACGCCCAGGGAGGGGGATCACTGAAGCTTTCTTT.

The chain links TRBV28 to TRBJ1-4; D might be TRBD1 (6 bases). Trimming stripped 3 bases from V and 2 bases from J, with 10 bases between. Germline CDR1 MDHEN, CDR2 SYDVKM. CDR3 length: 15 amino acids. The chain's CDR3 is CASSFDGGTNEKLFF. The DNA for the CDR3 is TGTGCCAGCAGTTTTGACGGGGGCACTAATGAAAAACTGTTTTTT.

This clone has only one observation. The V call is TRBV5-6, the J call TRBJ2-7; the D gene is possibly TRBD1 (5 bases). In germline, CDR1 is SGHDT, CDR2 YYEEEE. The CDR3 runs to 12 residues. V lost 4 bases and J 4 bases, leaving 9 bases between the germline ends. CDR3 DNA sequence: TGTGCCAGCAGCCCCAGGGATTACGAGCAGTACTTC. This gives the protein CASSPRDYEQYF.

This chain links TRBV7-9 with TRBJ1-1, with D perhaps TRBD1 (5 bases). Germline V gene data show CDR1 as SEHNR and CDR2 as FQNEAQ (reference sequence). CDR3 length: 14 amino acids. The V gene lost 0 bases and the J gene lost 7 bases, with 12 bases spanning the gap. The CDR3 spells CASSLAGERYEAFF. The CDR3 DNA follows: TGTGCCAGCAGCTTAGCGGGGGAGCGGTATGAAGCTTTCTTT.

This chain connects TRBV5-6 to TRBJ2-2; TRBD2 might be the D (6 bases). The CDR3 is made up of 15 amino acids. Germline V CDR1 and CDR2: SGHDT, YYEEEE. V was shortened by 2 bases and J by 2 bases, with 10 bases between the two germline ends. The CDR3 is CASSFRGINTGELFF. The CDR3 DNA reads TGTGCCAGCAGCTTTCGGGGGATTAACACCGGGGAGCTGTTTTTT.

The rearrangement uses TRBV4-1 and TRBJ2-7, with TRBD1 identical over 9 bases. Germline V gene data show CDR1 as MGHRA and CDR2 as YSYEKL. The CDR3 has 16 residues. Unmatched junction bases numbered 12, after V lost 4 bases and J lost 5 bases. CDR3 in amino acids: CASSPRGRGQGDEQYF. The CDR3 bases are TGCGCCAGCAGCCCCCGGGGAAGGGGACAGGGAGACGAGCAGTACTTC.

This rearrangement joins TRBV28 to TRBJ2-3, with a tentative D call TRBD2 (6 bases). CDR3 length: 15 amino acids. Trimming shortened V by 7 bases and J by 1 base, and 15 bases separated the two germline ends. Germline V gene sequence: CDR1 MDHEN, CDR2 SYDVKM. In DNA, the CDR3 is TGTGCCAGCACCAGCGGGCTCAGGGGCACAGATACGCAGTATTTT. Its translation: CASTSGLRGTDTQYF.

The V call is TRBV28, the J call TRBJ2-7; D tentatively reads TRBD1 or TRBD2 (6 bases each). The CDR3 extends over 16 amino acids. Germline values: CDR1 MDHEN, CDR2 SYDVKM. V lost 9 bases, J lost 2 bases, and 23 bases lay in between. The CDR3 protein is CASIGQRGEKTYEQYF. For the CDR3, the DNA is TGTGCCAGTATTGGTCAGAGGGGGGAAAAAACCTACGAGCAGTACTTC. The whole variable domain, remainder taken from reference TRBV28 and TRBJ2-7, is DVKVTQSSRYLVKRTGEKVFLECVQDMDHENMFWYRQDPGLGLRLIYFSYDVKMKEKGDIPEGYSVSREKKERFSLILESASTNQTSMYLCASIGQRGEKTYEQYFGPGTRLTVT.

The chain is built from TRBV28 and TRBJ2-7; D is ambiguous. Germline CDR1 MDHEN, CDR2 SYDVKM. Trimming removed 6 bases from V and 2 bases from J, with 11 bases in between. This CDR3 is built from 13 residues. CDR3 bases: TGTGCCAGCAGCTCAGGACGGGCCTACGAGCAGTACTTC. This translates into CASSSGRAYEQYF.

The V and J genes are TRBV13 and TRBJ2-5, with TRBD1 matching over 12 bases. Germline V gives CDR1 PRHDT, CDR2 FYEKMQ (reference sequence). The V gene end was trimmed by 5 bases and the J gene end by 3 bases; junction bases not matched to a gene: 10. The CDR3 contains 17 residues. In DNA form, the CDR3 reads TGTGCCAGCAGCCTCTTCTCGGGACAGGGGGCGGAAGAGACCCAGTACTTC. It specifies CASSLFSGQGAEETQYF.

V gene TRBV7-6 combines with J gene TRBJ1-2; 7 bases line up with TRBD1. This CDR3 region has 16 residues. The J segment lost 6 bases and the V segment lost 1 base, leaving 11 bases of the junction unmatched. Looked up from germline, CDR1 is SGHVS and CDR2 is FNYEAQ. The CDR3 bases are TGTGCCAGCAGCTTAGACAGGGGAGTCCTTTTCGATGGCTACACCTTC. It is translated as CASSLDRGVLFDGYTF.

This clone appeared a single time. The CDR3 sequence: CASSMTAVSSTDTQYF. The CDR3 DNA reads as TGTGCCAGCAGTATGACTGCAGTGTCTAGCACAGATACGCAGTATTTT. The V gene is TRBV7-6, the J gene TRBJ2-3; D not certain. V was cut by 6 bases and J by 0 bases, with 16 bases left in between. CDR1 is SGHVS, CDR2 FNYEAQ, per germline. The CDR3 spans 16 residues. Together with reference TRBV7-6 and TRBJ2-3, the CDR3 gives the full variable domain: GAGVSQSPRYKVTKRGQDVALRCDPISGHVSLYWYRQALGQGPEFLTYFNYEAQQDKSGLPNDRFSAERPEGSISTLTIQRTEQRDSAMYRCASSMTAVSSTDTQYFGPGTRLTVL.

This sequence joins TRBV5-1 and TRBJ2-1; 8 nucleotides line up with TRBD2. This CDR3 is 16 amino acids long. J gave up 7 bases and V 1 base, and 10 bases lay outside the gene matches. Germline lookup yields CDR1 SGHRS and CDR2 YFSETQ. CDR3 in amino acids: CASSLPGLAPTNEQFF. The CDR3 DNA is TGCGCCAGCAGCTTGCCCGGACTAGCTCCCACGAATGAGCAGTTCTTC.

The chain uses TRBV7-3 and TRBJ2-1; TRBD2 matches 9 bases. Germline assignment: CDR1 SGHTA and CDR2 FQGTGA. The CDR3 sequence is 14 residues long. V was clipped by 7 bases and J by 1 base; unmatched bases: 2. The CDR3 loop is CASTSGGSYNEQFF. The DNA for the CDR3 is TGTGCCAGCACCAGCGGGGGGTCCTACAATGAGCAGTTCTTC.

The rearrangement links TRBV29-1 to TRBJ1-5, with 8 bases that match TRBD1. The V gene's germline CDR1 is SQVTM and CDR2 ANQGSEA. Trimming cost V 6 bases and J 5 bases; bases outside gene matches: 6. This CDR3 has 13 amino acids. The DNA for the CDR3 is TGCAGCGTCCGTGGACAGGGAGATCAGCCCCAGCATTTT. This translates into CSVRGQGDQPQHF.

As for this clone: The limits of the CDR3 on the DNA are not certain, so only TCRdb's listed CDR3 is given. The chain carries TRBV21-1 and TRBJ2-6; no check of the table's D call, TRBD1, against the DNA was made. TRBV21-1 is listed as a pseudogene. The CDR3 length is 17 residues, termini included. CDR3 sequence: CASSKWAGGAGANVLTF.